These T cell receptor beta chains were read from a single sample in a study of blood T cell repertoires in COVID-19. TCRdb keeps only in-frame clones here, not all; method: immunoSEQ multiplex PCR. The sample lists 65,000 to 90,000 clones; roughly nine tenths were seen once. What was sequenced was peripheral blood. These receptors came from a man between 45 and 60 years old with acute or convalescent COVID-19. Both conserved end residues are part of each CDR3. A D gene is named only where the DNA matches it firmly. A row's size may be missing; if present it is once, few, many or a size class.

CDR3: CASGNTGELFF; DNA: TGTGCCAGCGGCAACACCGGGGAGCTGTTTTTT; size: few; D: .; V: TRBV7-2; J: TRBJ2-2
CDR3: CASSSGYSNQPQHF; DNA: TGTGCCAGCAGTTCGGGGTATAGCAATCAGCCCCAGCATTTT; size: .; D: .; V: TRBV6-5; J: TRBJ1-5
CDR3: CATKRTSGGNEQFF; DNA: TGTGCCACTAAGCGGACTAGCGGGGGCAATGAGCAGTTCTTC; size: .; D: TRBD2; V: TRBV10-3; J: TRBJ2-1
CDR3: CAWSVRGANGYTF; DNA: TGTGCCTGGAGTGTCCGTGGGGCCAATGGCTACACCTTC; size: .; D: .; V: TRBV30; J: TRBJ1-2
CDR3: CASSINFASGGHEQFF; DNA: TGTGCCAGTAGTATAAATTTCGCTAGCGGGGGCCACGAGCAGTTCTTC; size: .; D: TRBD2; V: TRBV19; J: TRBJ2-1
CDR3: CASSRSGQTYGYTF; DNA: TGTGCCAGCAGCCGGTCGGGACAGACCTATGGCTACACCTTC; size: .; D: TRBD1; V: TRBV5-8; J: TRBJ1-2
CDR3: CASSQDTSITEAFF; DNA: TGCGCCAGCAGCCAGGACACGAGTATTACTGAAGCTTTCTTT; size: .; D: .; V: TRBV4-1; J: TRBJ1-1
CDR3: CASRPPPGQGTANYGYTF; DNA: TGTGCCAGCAGGCCACCTCCGGGACAGGGTACGGCTAACTATGGCTACACCTTC; size: .; D: TRBD1; V: TRBV2; J: TRBJ1-2
CDR3: CASSVLASGGAWETQYF; DNA: TGTGCCAGCAGCGTATTGGCTAGCGGGGGGGCCTGGGAGACCCAGTACTTC; size: once; D: TRBD2; V: TRBV9; J: TRBJ2-5
CDR3: CASSVGSILTDTQYF; DNA: TGTGCCAGCAGCGTAGGTTCTATCTTAACAGATACGCAGTATTTT; size: .; D: .; V: TRBV9; J: TRBJ2-3
CDR3: CASSSHSDAGEKLFF; DNA: TGTGCCAGCAGTAGTCACAGCGACGCGGGGGAAAAACTGTTTTTT; size: .; D: .; V: TRBV27; J: TRBJ1-4
CDR3: CASSLGVRGNTGELFF; DNA: TGTGCCAGCAGCTTAGGAGTTCGGGGGAACACCGGGGAGCTGTTTTTT; size: .; D: .; V: TRBV5-4; J: TRBJ2-2
CDR3: CASSPSGGNIQYF; DNA: TGTGCCAGCAGTCCTAGCGGGGGTAACATTCAGTACTTC; size: few; D: TRBD2; V: TRBV5-6; J: TRBJ2-4
CDR3: CASSPGGADTQYF; DNA: TGTGCCAGCTCACCAGGTGGAGCAGATACGCAGTATTTT; size: .; D: .; V: TRBV18; J: TRBJ2-3
CDR3: CASSQAGAAYEQYF; DNA: TGCGCCAGCAGCCAAGCTGGGGCTGCCTACGAGCAGTACTTC; size: few; D: .; V: TRBV4-1; J: TRBJ2-7
CDR3: CASSRGAGDEKLFF; DNA: TGCGCCAGCAGCCGTGGGGCTGGAGATGAAAAACTGTTTTTT; size: .; D: .; V: TRBV5-1; J: TRBJ1-4
CDR3: CASSPGTANTEAFF; DNA: TGCGCCAGCAGCCCAGGGACTGCGAACACTGAAGCTTTCTTT; size: .; D: .; V: TRBV5-1; J: TRBJ1-1
CDR3: CAGNGGGQETQYF; DNA: TGTGCCGGTAACGGGGGGGGTCAAGAGACCCAGTACTTC; size: .; D: TRBD2; V: TRBV30; J: TRBJ2-5
CDR3: CASMAGNNQPQHF; DNA: TGTGCCAGTATGGCAGGGAACAATCAGCCCCAGCATTTT; size: .; D: .; V: TRBV19; J: TRBJ1-5
CDR3: CASSQQGGTQYF; DNA: TGTGCCAGCAGCCAACAGGGCGGGACCCAGTACTTC; size: .; D: .; V: TRBV3-1/TRBV3-2; J: TRBJ2-5
CDR3: CASRVFGTEMGGRQFF; DNA: TGTGCCAGCCGGGTTTTCGGGACGGAGATGGGGGGGAGGCAGTTCTTC; size: .; D: TRBD2; V: TRBV2; J: TRBJ2-1
CDR3: CASSLNRYGGAYNEQFF; DNA: TGCGCCAGCAGCTTGAATCGCTACGGGGGGGCCTACAATGAGCAGTTCTTC; size: .; D: TRBD2; V: TRBV5-1; J: TRBJ2-1
CDR3: CASSGTTASTDTQYF; DNA: TGTGCCAGCAGCGGCACGACAGCTAGCACAGATACGCAGTATTTT; size: .; D: .; V: TRBV7-9; J: TRBJ2-3
CDR3: CAGLGRNTGELFF; DNA: TGTGCCGGACTAGGGAGGAACACCGGGGAGCTGTTTTTT; size: .; D: TRBD2; V: TRBV2; J: TRBJ2-2
CDR3: CASQQRGGVETQYF; DNA: TGTGCCAGCCAACAGCGGGGGGGCGTGGAGACCCAGTACTTC; size: .; D: TRBD2; V: TRBV28; J: TRBJ2-5
CDR3: CASSVRLAGGDTQYF; DNA: TGTGCCAGCAGCGTAAGACTAGCGGGTGGAGATACGCAGTATTTT; size: .; D: TRBD2; V: TRBV9; J: TRBJ2-3
CDR3: CASRSGSWRDQPQHF; DNA: TGTGCCAGCCGGTCGGGCTCGTGGAGGGATCAGCCCCAGCATTTT; size: once; D: .; V: TRBV28; J: TRBJ1-5
CDR3: CASSFGDRGPEQYF; DNA: TGTGCCAGCAGCTTCGGAGACAGGGGTCCCGAGCAGTACTTC; size: .; D: TRBD1; V: TRBV5-6; J: TRBJ2-7